One T cell receptor (beta chain) is described in this entry. Antigen unknown. The CDR3 contains 13 residues. V was trimmed by 4 bases and J by 4 bases, leaving 9 bases between them. The germline V gene has CDR1 WNHNN and CDR2 SYGVQD (reference sequence). This table comes from immunoSEQ multiplex PCR, and its TCRdb copy is limited to in-frame clones, with some not included. The table shows about 1.5 million clones, with about 96% occurring only once. This sample was taken from a study of shared clonotypes between healthy human individuals. Overall study results and limits: Relative to memory subsets, naive subsets generally showed larger estimated richness.

V usage is TRBV10-1 and J usage is TRBJ2-3, with D perhaps matching TRBD1 (6 bases). This receptor was identified in a young man in good health. The material sequenced was naive CD4+ T cells sorted from blood. The subset here: CD45RA+ positively selected. The CDR3 spells CASSAAGADTQYF. Written as DNA, the CDR3 is TGCGCCAGCAGTGCTGCAGGGGCAGATACGCAGTATTTT.